The T cell receptor beta chain described here comes from a study of T cells after yellow fever vaccination. At the level of the study: Fractions of low cell number were prepared using SMART-Seq v4 Ultra Low Input. Findings and caveats of the study: Most primary-vaccination clones recurred post-booster (nearly 98% CD4, 88% CD8).

Germline lookup yields CDR1 SGHDT and CDR2 YYEEEE. Trimming left V 5 bases short and J 5 bases short, with 19 bases between. CDR3 length: 15 amino acids. Many counts were recorded for this clonotype. What it binds is unknown. 5'RACE template switching added a universal primer site and UMIs to TCR cDNA. TCRdb redid the calling of the 5' RACE reads with MiXCR, one entry per CDR3 protein. The repertoire holds under 300,000 distinct CDR3 sequences, with approximately 6.7% as singletons. The V gene is TRBV5-6, the J gene TRBJ2-5; tentatively, D is TRBD1 (5 bases). Sequencing used CD4+ T cells sorted from PBMCs, obtained on the day of the yellow fever booster vaccination. This receptor was obtained from a man aged 30 to 45 who received the YFV17D yellow fever vaccine. The CDR3 is CASRKDTPIWETQYF. CDR3 DNA: TGTGCCAGCAGAAAGGACACCCCTATCTGGGAGACCCAGTACTTC.